The 18 T cell receptor beta chains reported below all come from one sample, sequenced in a study of blood T cell repertoires in COVID-19 (dated by TCRdb to 2020 to 2022). The library relied on the immunoSEQ multiplex PCR assay. Not all clones reach the TCRdb copy of this immuneACCESS table, which keeps in-frame sequences only. Checked studies attribute under half of the gap to unresolved V genes and leave the rest unexplained. The sample table records about 100,000 clones; about 91% of these occur just once. Roughly 5.6% of the sample lies in the top ten. The sequencing sample was made of peripheral blood. The receptors derive from a human donor in a cohort sampled during active COVID-19.

This sequence joins TRBV27 and TRBJ2-1; D is perhaps TRBD2 (6 bases). Trimming pared 4 bases from V and 4 bases from J, leaving 17 bases between. Germline lookup yields CDR1 MNHEY and CDR2 SMNVEV (reference sequence). The CDR3 length is 16 residues. The CDR3 here is CASSSQLALIYNEQFF. In DNA form, the CDR3 reads TGTGCCAGCAGTTCCCAGCTAGCGCTAATTTACAATGAGCAGTTCTTC.

The chain is built from TRBV18 and TRBJ1-1; 8 positions agree with TRBD1. Trimming removed 6 bases from V and 1 base from J; junction bases left unmatched: 4. CDR1 is KGHSH, CDR2 LQKENI, per germline. The CDR3 is made up of 14 amino acids. The CDR3 nucleotides read TGTGCCAGCTCGCCCGGGACAGGGAACACTGAAGCTTTCTTT. Protein: CASSPGTGNTEAFF.

CDR3 sequence (DNA): TGTGCCACCAGACTAGCGGAAGAGACCCAGTACTTC. This encodes CATRLAEETQYF. This chain joins TRBV7-9 and TRBJ2-5; 9 bases align to TRBD2. V trimming: 10 bases; J trimming: 3 bases; junction bases outside the gene matches: 3. Germline V CDR1 and CDR2: SEHNR, FQNEAQ (reference sequence). This CDR3 spans 12 amino acids.

This clone was counted once. The chain joins TRBV2 to TRBJ2-7; TRBD1 agrees at 9 bases. CDR3 size: 16 residues. V shed 4 bases, J shed 4 bases, and the junction held 11 bases outside the gene matches. The germline CDR1 and CDR2 sequences are SNHLY and FYNNEI. CDR3 sequence: CASSGNDRGLRYEQYF. CDR3 in DNA: TGTGCCAGCAGTGGAAATGACAGGGGGTTAAGATACGAGCAGTACTTC.

The CDR3 is CASSIKAGGGTQYF. The DNA of the CDR3 is TGTGCCAGTAGTATCAAGGCAGGGGGTGGGACCCAGTACTTC. This chain joins TRBV19 and TRBJ2-5, with 7 bases matching TRBD1. V trimming: 3 bases; J trimming: 7 bases; junction bases outside the gene matches: 8. Germline values: CDR1 LNHDA, CDR2 SQIVND (reference sequence). The CDR3 covers 14 residues.

This rearrangement joins TRBV18 to TRBJ2-6; TRBD1 matches at 9 bases. The length of the CDR3 is 17 residues. Germline lookup yields CDR1 KGHSH and CDR2 LQKENI. V was pared by 4 bases and J by 1 base, with 5 bases of the junction left unmatched. This CDR3 reads CASSLGTGRSGANVLTF. The CDR3 bases are TGTGCCAGCTCACTCGGGACAGGGAGATCTGGGGCCAACGTCCTGACTTTC.

The gene calls are TRBV24-1 and TRBJ2-1, with 9 bases lining up with TRBD2. This CDR3 comprises 18 residues. CDR1 and CDR2 from the germline V gene are KGHDR and SFDVKD. V lost 4 bases and J lost 1; bases outside the gene matches: 10. The CDR3 coding sequence is TGTGCCACCAGTGAGGGGGTTAGCGGGAGTTCGTCCTACAATGAGCAGTTCTTC. Its protein is CATSEGVSGSSSYNEQFF.

The chain couples TRBV5-4 to TRBJ2-1; a possible D gene is TRBD2 (6 bases). Germline V lookup: CDR1 SGHNT, CDR2 YYREEE (reference sequence). CDR3 length: 12 amino acids. The CDR3 nucleotides are TGTGCTAGCCCCGGGACTCCTAATGAGCAGTTCTTC. Amino acid sequence: CASPGTPNEQFF.

The rearrangement links TRBV27 to TRBJ2-1; TRBD2 agrees at 15 bases. V shed 3 bases, J shed 7 bases, and the junction held 7 bases outside the gene matches. Per the germline V gene, CDR1 is MNHEY and CDR2 is SMNVEV (reference sequence). The CDR3 has 17 amino acids. The CDR3 nucleotides read TGTGCCAGCAGTTTTTCGACCGGGACTAGCGGGGGGAATGAGCAGTTCTTC. Its protein is CASSFSTGTSGGNEQFF.

The rearrangement uses TRBV6-2 or TRBV6-3 and TRBJ2-7; 7 positions match TRBD1. Germline CDR1 is MNHEY and CDR2 is SVGEGT. This CDR3 is built from 13 residues. Unmatched junction bases numbered 6, after V lost 5 bases and J lost 5 bases. Here the CDR3 reads CASSPGGSHEQYF. Written as DNA, the CDR3 is TGTGCCAGCAGTCCAGGGGGTTCGCACGAGCAGTACTTC.

J is TRBJ1-4 and V is TRBV5-5; a weak D match, TRBD1 (6 bases). Trimming removed 4 bases from V and 6 bases from J, with 13 bases in between. The CDR3 is 14 residues long. Germline V gene data show CDR1 as SGHKS and CDR2 as YYEKEE (reference sequence). CDR3 sequence (DNA): TGTGCCAGCAGCCCCTACAGGGTAGATGAAAAACTGTTTTTT. This sequence encodes CASSPYRVDEKLFF.

The V and J genes are TRBV7-9 and TRBJ2-2; 8 bases are shared with TRBD1. The CDR3 length is 16 residues. Germline values: CDR1 SEHNR, CDR2 FQNEAQ (reference sequence). Trimming removed 5 bases from V and 3 bases from J; junction bases left unmatched: 8. The CDR3 sequence: CASSSDVTGDTGELFF. The CDR3 DNA sequence: TGTGCCAGCAGCAGTGACGTGACAGGGGACACCGGGGAGCTGTTTTTT. Full variable domain (rest looked up from reference TRBV7-9 and TRBJ2-2): DTGVSQNPRHKITKRGQNVTFRCDPISEHNRLYWYRQTLGQGPEFLTYFQNEAQLEKSRLLSDRFSAERPKGSFSTLEIQRTEQGDSAMYLCASSSDVTGDTGELFFGEGSRLTVL.

This clone appeared once. The chain employs TRBV7-9 and TRBJ2-1, with a weak D call TRBD1 (6 bases). The germline V gene has CDR1 SEHNR and CDR2 FQNEAQ (reference sequence). V lost 5 bases to trimming and J lost 2 bases, with 19 bases between them. The CDR3 totals 17 residues. This CDR3 reads CASSQSWWGQPYNEQFF. As DNA, the CDR3 is TGTGCCAGCAGCCAAAGTTGGTGGGGGCAACCCTACAATGAGCAGTTCTTC.

V gene TRBV28 combines with J gene TRBJ2-3; 7 nucleotides line up with TRBD2. The CDR3 has 20 amino acids. The germline V gene has CDR1 MDHEN and CDR2 SYDVKM. V shed 4 bases and J 4 bases; nucleotides not matched to a gene: 23. In nucleotides, the CDR3 is TGTGCCAGCAGTTCCGACTCTCTGGGCGGGAGTGTGCGTAGGGCAGATACGCAGTATTTT. It yields the protein CASSSDSLGGSVRRADTQYF. Together with reference TRBV28 and TRBJ2-3, the CDR3 gives the full variable domain: DVKVTQSSRYLVKRTGEKVFLECVQDMDHENMFWYRQDPGLGLRLIYFSYDVKMKEKGDIPEGYSVSREKKERFSLILESASTNQTSMYLCASSSDSLGGSVRRADTQYFGPGTRLTVL.

The genes are TRBV19 and TRBJ1-5, with 12 bases lining up with TRBD1. J gave up 6 bases and V 6 bases, and 6 bases lay outside the gene matches. Germline V gene data show CDR1 as LNHDA and CDR2 as SQIVND (reference sequence). CDR3 length equals 15 residues. The CDR3 sequence: CASSGGQGAVQPQHF. The DNA of the CDR3 is TGTGCCAGTAGCGGGGGACAGGGGGCGGTTCAGCCCCAGCATTTT.

The genes are TRBV12-3 or TRBV12-4 and TRBJ2-7, with 7 nucleotides matching TRBD1. V shed 3 bases and J 2 bases; nucleotides not matched to a gene: 1. The CDR3 is made up of 13 amino acids. CDR3 loop: CASSFQGAYEQYF. The CDR3 region has the DNA TGTGCCAGCAGTTTTCAGGGGGCCTACGAGCAGTACTTC.

The chain uses TRBV24-1 and TRBJ2-2; D unclear. V dropped 3 bases and J dropped 1 base, with 5 bases sitting between them. Germline CDR1 KGHDR, CDR2 SFDVKD. The CDR3 has 14 amino acids. This chain's CDR3 is CATSDVKNTGELFF. The CDR3 DNA sequence: TGTGCCACCAGTGATGTCAAGAACACCGGGGAGCTGTTTTTT.

This clone was detected only a few times. The chain uses TRBV10-3 and TRBJ1-3; possibly TRBD1 for D (6 bases). Germline V gene sequence: CDR1 ENHRY, CDR2 SYGVKD. The CDR3 spans 15 residues. The V end lost 4 bases, the J end lost 0 bases, and 10 bases lay between the germline ends. The DNA for the CDR3 is TGTGCCATCAGTGCCGACAGGCCCTCTGGAAACACCATATATTTT. Translated, it gives CAISADRPSGNTIYF.